This T cell receptor (beta chain) came from a study of a mutant IDH1 vaccine in newly diagnosed glioma. The wider study: The sex distribution of treated patients was approximately 62% male and around 40% female, with a mean age of around 40 years. The V12 visit happened in week 35, and the V13 visit happened in week 47. Study-level findings and limits: Of all patients, about 93% showed vaccine-induced immune responses.

Comment on this clone: What it binds is not known.

Trimming took 4 bases from V and 4 from J; bases not matched to a gene: 8. Germline CDR1 is MNHEY and CDR2 is SMNVEV (reference sequence). CDR3 length: 15 residues. Using immunoSEQ multiplex PCR, the repertoire was profiled, and TCRdb retains in-frame clones only, with some absent. The profile shows roughly 50,000 clones, less than 90% of them singletons. Time point in this sample: week 35, safety follow-up. The study gave 300 ug of mutant IDH1 20-mer peptide per vaccine dose, with topical imiquimod. The sample in question was PBMCs, obtained from a glioma patient whose treatment included an IDH1 peptide vaccine. The chain recombines TRBV27 with TRBJ2-3, with 7 bases aligning to TRBD1. The TCR sequence derives from a woman under 30 with glioma. CDR3 region: CASSYSTGWPDTQYF. The CDR3 region has the DNA TGTGCCAGCAGTTACTCGACAGGGTGGCCAGATACGCAGTATTTT.